This TCR beta chain is from a study of patients and donors after allogeneic stem cell transplantation. MiXCR, run by TCRdb on the RT-PCR reads, gives a single entry per CDR3 protein. This table has about 150,000 distinct CDR3 sequences, roughly two fifths appearing once. This clonotype occurred a few times. Sequencing used blood, either unsorted or a sorted T cell fraction (not recorded which). The clonotype originates from a human donor who was either an allogeneic HSCT recipient or a stem cell or donor lymphocyte infusion donor (not recorded which). It is not recorded whose cells these are; they may come from a transplant donor.

The CDR3 region is CASSFSPGGTVYGYTF. DNA of the CDR3: TGTGCCAGCAGTTTTAGCCCAGGGGGCACGGTCTATGGCTACACCTTC. The chain has TRBV12-3 or TRBV12-4 and TRBJ1-2; 8 bases line up with TRBD1. The J segment lost 4 bases and the V segment lost 3 bases, leaving 10 bases of the junction unmatched. This CDR3 has 16 residues.